The entry below gives a single TCR beta chain sequence along with its context. This table comes from immunoSEQ multiplex PCR, and its TCRdb copy is limited to in-frame clones, with some not included. Counted here are roughly 70,000 clones, 85% occurring once; the ten biggest clones make up just over 20%. Germline CDR1 is MNHEY and CDR2 is SMNVEV (reference sequence). This CDR3 region has 14 residues. Between the trimmed V and J ends, which lost 4 bases and 0 bases, there was a span of 6 bases. This entry belongs to a study of T cell responses to AZD1222 COVID-19 vaccine. The V call is TRBV27, the J call TRBJ1-4, with unresolved D. The material was peripheral blood, obtained on day 0 of AZD1222 vaccination. This TCR was sampled from an adult in good health. For the CDR3, the DNA is TGTGCCAGCAGTTATTTAGCAACTAATGAAAAACTGTTTTTT. Translation: CASSYLATNEKLFF.